The 6 T cell receptor beta chains below were found in one sample sequenced in a study of OX40 agonist ivuxolimab in advanced cancers. Libraries were prepared by immunoSEQ multiplex PCR; TCRdb keeps only in-frame clonotypes and omits some of them. The sample includes 70,000 to 95,000 clones, around 88% of them seen just once. Here the sequenced sample was CD4+ or CD8+ T cells sorted from blood, taken in a trial of the OX40 agonist ivuxolimab. Source of these receptors: an adult with an advanced solid tumor such as melanoma, head and neck, liver or kidney cancer.

This chain links TRBV4-3 with TRBJ2-6; D gene uncertain. V was shortened by 3 bases and J by 4 bases, with 16 bases between the two germline ends. Looked up from germline, CDR1 is LGHNA and CDR2 is YSLEER. This CDR3 contains 17 residues. CDR3 coding DNA: TGCGCCAGCAGCCACTCCTTGGCAGGTTCCGGGGCCAACGTCCTGACTTTC. The encoded protein is CASSHSLAGSGANVLTF.

This clone was seen a single time. The junction differs from germline at one of its ends, possibly a read error. The rearrangement links TRBV6-5 to TRBJ2-7; 8 nucleotides agree with TRBD1. The CDR3 is 15 amino acids. CDR1 MNHEY and CDR2 SVGAGI come from the germline V gene. CDR3 sequence reads: CASSYAAGTGLVSNF. The CDR3 region has the DNA TGTGCCAGCAGTTACGCGGCCGGGACAGGCCTCGTGTCGAATTTC.

The chain combines TRBV10-2 with TRBJ2-7, with TRBD2 matching 9 bases. The CDR3 sequence is 15 residues long. Germline lookup yields CDR1 WSHSY and CDR2 SAAADI. After removal of 4 bases from V and 4 bases from J, the junction contained 8 bases not matched to a gene. The CDR3 spells CASSVRRAGGYEQYF. The CDR3 DNA reads as TGCGCCAGCAGTGTAAGGAGGGCGGGAGGGTACGAGCAGTACTTC.

The rearrangement joins TRBV5-1 to TRBJ2-1; D might be TRBD2 (5 bases). Germline V gene lookup returns CDR1 SGHRS and CDR2 YFSETQ. The CDR3 covers 11 residues. Trimming removed 6 bases from V and 9 bases from J, with 10 bases in between. CDR3 in DNA: TGCGCCAGCACCCCCGGGGTTGAGCAGTTCTTC. This sequence encodes CASTPGVEQFF.

The V and J genes are TRBV28 and TRBJ1-2; D is unresolved. Germline CDR1 and CDR2: MDHEN and SYDVKM. Trimming cost V 5 bases and J 0 bases, with 10 bases left between them. This CDR3 spans 14 amino acids. CDR3 nucleotides: TGTGCCAGCAGTACCCTGGGAGCTAACTATGGCTACACCTTC. This encodes CASSTLGANYGYTF.

The J gene is TRBJ2-1, the V gene TRBV10-3; 12 nucleotides line up with TRBD2. Germline CDR1 is ENHRY and CDR2 is SYGVKD. The CDR3 spans 16 residues. J gave up 6 bases and V 0 bases, and 3 bases lay outside the gene matches. CDR3 in DNA: TGTGCCATCAGTGAGTCGAGGGGACTAGCGGGCAATGAGCAGTTCTTC. Translated, it gives CAISESRGLAGNEQFF.